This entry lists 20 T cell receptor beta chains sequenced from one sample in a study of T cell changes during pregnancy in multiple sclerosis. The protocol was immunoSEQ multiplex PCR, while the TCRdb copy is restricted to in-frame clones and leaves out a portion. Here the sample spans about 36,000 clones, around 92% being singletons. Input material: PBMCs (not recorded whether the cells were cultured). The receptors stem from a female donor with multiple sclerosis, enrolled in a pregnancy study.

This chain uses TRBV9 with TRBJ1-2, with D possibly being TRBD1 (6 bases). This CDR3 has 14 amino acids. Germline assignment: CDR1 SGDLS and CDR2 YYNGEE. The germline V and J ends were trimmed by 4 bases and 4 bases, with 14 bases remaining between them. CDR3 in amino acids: CASSPRGGSYGYTF. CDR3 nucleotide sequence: TGTGCCAGCAGCCCGAGAGGGGGGTCCTATGGCTACACCTTC.

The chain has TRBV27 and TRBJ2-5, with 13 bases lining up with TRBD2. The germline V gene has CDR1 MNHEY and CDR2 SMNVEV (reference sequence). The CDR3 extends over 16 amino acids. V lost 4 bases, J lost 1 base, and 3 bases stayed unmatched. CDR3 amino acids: CASSSGTSGIQETQYF. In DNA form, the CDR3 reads TGTGCCAGCAGTTCCGGGACTAGCGGGATCCAAGAGACCCAGTACTTC.

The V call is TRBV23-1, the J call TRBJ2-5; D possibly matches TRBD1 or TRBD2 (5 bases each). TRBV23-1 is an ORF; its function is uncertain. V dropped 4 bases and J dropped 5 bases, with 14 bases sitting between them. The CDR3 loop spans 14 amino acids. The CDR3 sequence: CASSRVRGEETQYF. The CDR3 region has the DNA TGCGCCAGCAGTCGGGTACGAGGGGAGGAGACCCAGTACTTC.

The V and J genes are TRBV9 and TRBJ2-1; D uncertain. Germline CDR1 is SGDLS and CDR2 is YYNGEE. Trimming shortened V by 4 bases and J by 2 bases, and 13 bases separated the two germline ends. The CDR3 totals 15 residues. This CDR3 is CASSSTTMAYNEQFF. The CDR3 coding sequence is TGTGCCAGCAGCTCCACAACAATGGCCTACAATGAGCAGTTCTTC.

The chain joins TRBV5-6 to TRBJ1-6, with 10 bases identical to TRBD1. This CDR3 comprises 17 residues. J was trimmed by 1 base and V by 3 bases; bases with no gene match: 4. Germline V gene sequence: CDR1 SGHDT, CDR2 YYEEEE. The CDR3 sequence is CASSWGTGVSYNSPLHF. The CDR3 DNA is TGTGCCAGCAGCTGGGGGACAGGGGTTTCCTATAATTCACCCCTCCACTTT.

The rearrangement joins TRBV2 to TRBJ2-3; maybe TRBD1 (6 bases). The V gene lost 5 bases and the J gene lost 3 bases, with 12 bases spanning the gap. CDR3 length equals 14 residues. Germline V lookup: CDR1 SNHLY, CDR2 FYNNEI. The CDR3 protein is CASSSGVSTDTQYF. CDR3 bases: TGTGCCAGCAGTTCAGGGGTGTCTACAGATACGCAGTATTTT.

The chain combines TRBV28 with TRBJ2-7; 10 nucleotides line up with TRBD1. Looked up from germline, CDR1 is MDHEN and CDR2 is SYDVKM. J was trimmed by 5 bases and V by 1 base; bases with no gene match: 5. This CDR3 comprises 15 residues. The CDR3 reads CASSLSGTGAHEQYF. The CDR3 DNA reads TGTGCCAGCAGTTTATCCGGGACAGGGGCCCACGAGCAGTACTTC.

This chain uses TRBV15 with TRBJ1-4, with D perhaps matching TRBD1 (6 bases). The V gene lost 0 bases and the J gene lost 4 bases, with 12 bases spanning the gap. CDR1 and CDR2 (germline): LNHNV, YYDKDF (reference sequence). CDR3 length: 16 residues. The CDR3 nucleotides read TGTGCCACCAGCAGAGATATGAACAGGGATAATGAAAAACTGTTTTTT. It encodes CATSRDMNRDNEKLFF.

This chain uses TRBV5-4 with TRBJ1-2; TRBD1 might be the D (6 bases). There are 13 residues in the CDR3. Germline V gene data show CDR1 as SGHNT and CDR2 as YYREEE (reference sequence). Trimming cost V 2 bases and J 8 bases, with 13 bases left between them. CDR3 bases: TGTGCCAGCAGCTTAAGGGGGGCGGGAGGCTACACCTTC. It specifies CASSLRGAGGYTF. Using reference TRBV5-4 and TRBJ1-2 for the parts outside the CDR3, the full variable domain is ETGVTQSPTHLIKTRGQQVTLRCSSQSGHNTVSWYQQALGQGPQFIFQYYREEENGRGNFPPRFSGLQFPNYSSELNVNALELDDSALYLCASSLRGAGGYTFGSGTRLTVV.

DNA for the CDR3: TGTGCCAGCAGCAAGACTAGGACTAGCGGGAGCCACGGGGAGCTGTTTTTT. Its translation: CASSKTRTSGSHGELFF. The chain has TRBV9 and TRBJ2-2; the match to TRBD2 covers 13 bases. J lost 7 bases, V lost 4 bases, and 10 bases had no gene match. This CDR3 comprises 17 residues. CDR1 is SGDLS and CDR2 is YYNGEE in the germline V gene.

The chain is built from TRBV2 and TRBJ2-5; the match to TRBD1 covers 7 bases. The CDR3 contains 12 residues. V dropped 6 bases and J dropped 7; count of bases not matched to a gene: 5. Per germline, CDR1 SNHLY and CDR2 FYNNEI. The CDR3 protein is CASSGTAATQYF. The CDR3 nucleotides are TGTGCCAGCAGCGGGACAGCGGCGACCCAGTACTTC.

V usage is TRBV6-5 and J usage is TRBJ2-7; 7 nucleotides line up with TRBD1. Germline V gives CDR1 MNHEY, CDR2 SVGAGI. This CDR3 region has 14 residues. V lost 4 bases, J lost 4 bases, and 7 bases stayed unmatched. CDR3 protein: CASSFLTGSYEQYF. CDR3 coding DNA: TGTGCCAGCAGTTTCTTGACAGGGTCATACGAGCAGTACTTC.

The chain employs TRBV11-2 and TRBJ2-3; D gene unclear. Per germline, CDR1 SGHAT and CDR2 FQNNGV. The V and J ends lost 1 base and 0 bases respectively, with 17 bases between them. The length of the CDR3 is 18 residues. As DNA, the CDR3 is TGTGCCAGCAGCTTAGGTTTGGGCCGGAAAACTAGCACAGATACGCAGTATTTT. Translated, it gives CASSLGLGRKTSTDTQYF. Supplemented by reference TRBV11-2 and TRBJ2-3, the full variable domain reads EAGVAQSPRYKIIEKRQSVAFWCNPISGHATLYWYQQILGQGPKLLIQFQNNGVVDDSQLPKDRFSAERLKGVDSTLKIQPAKLEDSAVYLCASSLGLGRKTSTDTQYFGPGTRLTVL.

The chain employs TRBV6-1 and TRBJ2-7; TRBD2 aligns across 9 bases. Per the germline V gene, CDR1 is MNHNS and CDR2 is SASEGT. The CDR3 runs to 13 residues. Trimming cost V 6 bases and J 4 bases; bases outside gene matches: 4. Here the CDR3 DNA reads TGTGCCAGCAGGCGGGAGGGCCTATACGAGCAGTACTTC. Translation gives CASRREGLYEQYF.

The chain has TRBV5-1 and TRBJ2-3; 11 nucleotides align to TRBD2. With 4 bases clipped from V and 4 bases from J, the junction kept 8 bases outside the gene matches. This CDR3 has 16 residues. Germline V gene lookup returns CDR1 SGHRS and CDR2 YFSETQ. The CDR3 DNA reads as TGCGCCAGCAGCCTTTTGACTAGCGGGATTGCAGATACGCAGTATTTT. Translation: CASSLLTSGIADTQYF.

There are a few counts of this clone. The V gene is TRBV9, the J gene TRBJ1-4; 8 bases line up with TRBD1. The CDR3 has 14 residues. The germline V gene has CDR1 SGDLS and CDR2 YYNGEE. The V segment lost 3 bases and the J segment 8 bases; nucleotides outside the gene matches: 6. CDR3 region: CASSARTGNEKLFF. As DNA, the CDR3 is TGTGCCAGCAGCGCCAGGACAGGGAACGAAAAACTGTTTTTT.

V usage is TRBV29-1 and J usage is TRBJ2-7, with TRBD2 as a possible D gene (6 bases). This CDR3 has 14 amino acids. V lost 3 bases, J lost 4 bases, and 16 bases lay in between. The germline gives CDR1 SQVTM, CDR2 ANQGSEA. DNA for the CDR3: TGCAGCGTTGACGAGCCCGGGACTTCTTACGAGCAGTACTTC. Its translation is CSVDEPGTSYEQYF.

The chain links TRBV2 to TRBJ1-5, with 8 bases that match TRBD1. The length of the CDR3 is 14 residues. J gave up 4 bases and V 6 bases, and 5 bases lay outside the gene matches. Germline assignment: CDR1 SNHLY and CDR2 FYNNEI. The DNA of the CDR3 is TGTGCCAGCAGCACCCGACAGGGGAATCAGCCCCAGCATTTT. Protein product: CASSTRQGNQPQHF.

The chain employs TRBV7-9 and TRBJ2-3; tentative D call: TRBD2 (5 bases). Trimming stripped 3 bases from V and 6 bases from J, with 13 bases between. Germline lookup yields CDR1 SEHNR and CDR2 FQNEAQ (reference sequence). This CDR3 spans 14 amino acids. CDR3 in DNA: TGTGCCAGCAGCTTCCTAACTAGTCACGATACGCAGTATTTT. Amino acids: CASSFLTSHDTQYF. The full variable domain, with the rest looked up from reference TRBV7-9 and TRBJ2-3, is DTGVSQNPRHKITKRGQNVTFRCDPISEHNRLYWYRQTLGQGPEFLTYFQNEAQLEKSRLLSDRFSAERPKGSFSTLEIQRTEQGDSAMYLCASSFLTSHDTQYFGPGTRLTVL.

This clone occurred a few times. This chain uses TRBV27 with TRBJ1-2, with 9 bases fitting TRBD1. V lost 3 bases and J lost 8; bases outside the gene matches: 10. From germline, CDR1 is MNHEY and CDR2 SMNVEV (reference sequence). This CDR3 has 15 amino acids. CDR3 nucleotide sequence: TGTGCCAGCAGTTTCCTCCCGGGACAGGGTATGGGCTACACCTTC. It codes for CASSFLPGQGMGYTF.